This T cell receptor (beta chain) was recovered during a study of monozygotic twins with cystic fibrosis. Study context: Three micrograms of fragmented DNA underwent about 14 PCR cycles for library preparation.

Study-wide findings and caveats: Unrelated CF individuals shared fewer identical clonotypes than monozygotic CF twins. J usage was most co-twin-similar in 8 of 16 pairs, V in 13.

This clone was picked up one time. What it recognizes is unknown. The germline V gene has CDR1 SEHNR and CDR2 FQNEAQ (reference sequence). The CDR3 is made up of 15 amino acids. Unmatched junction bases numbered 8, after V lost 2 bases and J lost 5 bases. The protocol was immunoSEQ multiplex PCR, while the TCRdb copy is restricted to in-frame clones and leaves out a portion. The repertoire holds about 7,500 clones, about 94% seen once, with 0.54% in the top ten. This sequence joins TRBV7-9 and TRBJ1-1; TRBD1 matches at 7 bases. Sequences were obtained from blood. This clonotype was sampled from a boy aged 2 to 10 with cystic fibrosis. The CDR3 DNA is TGTGCCAGCAGCTTAATGCAGGGGGGGAATACTGAAGCTTTCTTT. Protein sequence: CASSLMQGGNTEAFF.